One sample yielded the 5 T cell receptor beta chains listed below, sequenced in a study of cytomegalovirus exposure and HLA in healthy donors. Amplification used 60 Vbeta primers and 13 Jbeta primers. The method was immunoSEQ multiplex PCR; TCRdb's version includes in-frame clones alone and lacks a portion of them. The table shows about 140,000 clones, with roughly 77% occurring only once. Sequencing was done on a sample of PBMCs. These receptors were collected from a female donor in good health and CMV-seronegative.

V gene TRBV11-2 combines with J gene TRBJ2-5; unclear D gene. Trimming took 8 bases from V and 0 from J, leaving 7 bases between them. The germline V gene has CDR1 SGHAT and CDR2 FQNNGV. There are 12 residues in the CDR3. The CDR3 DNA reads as TGTGCCAGCGCACAGAACCAAGAGACCCAGTACTTC. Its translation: CASAQNQETQYF.

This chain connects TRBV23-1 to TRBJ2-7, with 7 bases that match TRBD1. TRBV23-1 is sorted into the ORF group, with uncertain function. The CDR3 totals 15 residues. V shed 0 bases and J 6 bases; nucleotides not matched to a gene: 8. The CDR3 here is CASSQSRQGEGEQYF. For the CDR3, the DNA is TGCGCCAGCAGTCAATCGCGACAGGGTGAAGGCGAGCAGTACTTC.

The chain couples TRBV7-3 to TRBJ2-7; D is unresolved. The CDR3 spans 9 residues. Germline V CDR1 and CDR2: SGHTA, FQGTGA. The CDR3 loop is CAPTPEQYF. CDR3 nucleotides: TGTGCGCCTACGCCCGAGCAGTACTTC.

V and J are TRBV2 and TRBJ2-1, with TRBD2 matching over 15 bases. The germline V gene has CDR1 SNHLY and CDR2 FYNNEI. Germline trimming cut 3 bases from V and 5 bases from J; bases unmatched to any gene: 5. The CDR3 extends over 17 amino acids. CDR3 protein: CASSDGLAGGGNNEQFF. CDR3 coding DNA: TGTGCCAGCAGTGACGGACTAGCGGGAGGGGGTAACAATGAGCAGTTCTTC. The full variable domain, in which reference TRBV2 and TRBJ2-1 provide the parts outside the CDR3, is EPEVTQTPSHQVTQMGQEVILRCVPISNHLYFYWYRQILGQKVEFLVSFYNNEISEKSEIFDDQFSVERPDGSNFTLKIRSTKLEDSAMYFCASSDGLAGGGNNEQFFGPGTRLTVL.

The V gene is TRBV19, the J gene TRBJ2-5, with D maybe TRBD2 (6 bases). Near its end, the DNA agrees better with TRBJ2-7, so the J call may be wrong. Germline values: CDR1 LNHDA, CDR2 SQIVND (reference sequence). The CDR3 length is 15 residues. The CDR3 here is CASSILSGPTYEQYF. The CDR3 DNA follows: TGTGCCAGTAGTATACTTAGCGGACCCACCTACGAGCAGTACTTC.